Below, one T cell receptor beta chain is given with its context. Its antigen is undetermined. A read error may produce the germline difference seen at one junction end. 5'RACE template switching added a universal primer site and UMIs to TCR cDNA. In TCRdb, the 5' RACE reads were re-called with MiXCR into one record per CDR3 protein. Of roughly 65,000 distinct CDR3 sequences detected, around 6.2% appear once; the ten largest clones hold roughly 2%. Germline-derived CDR1 and CDR2 are DFQATT and SNEGSKA (reference sequence). The CDR3 length is 17 residues. These data belong to a study of T cells after yellow fever vaccination. On the study more broadly: For low cell numbers, libraries were made with SMART-Seq v4 Ultra Low Input.

The study, taken as a whole, reports: It was a small share of clonotypes that appeared in both CD4 and CD8 compartments.

Material: CD4+ T cells sorted from PBMCs, obtained roughly 14 days after the first yellow fever vaccination. The TCR comes from a man aged 18 to 29 who received the YFV17D yellow fever vaccine. V usage is TRBV20-1 and J usage is TRBJ2-4; 7 bases match TRBD1. The DNA for the CDR3 is TGCTGTGCTAACCACCCGAGTCGTCAGGGGGACAAAAACATTCAGTACTTC. Translation gives CCANHPSRQGDKNIQYF.